The next 22 T cell receptor beta chains were all read from a single sample in a study of a mutant IDH1 vaccine in newly diagnosed glioma. Time point described: baseline, week 1 (first vaccination visit). The treatment denotes: pre-vaccination baseline after standard-of-care therapy. Here immunoSEQ multiplex PCR was the method, and the copy in TCRdb shows in-frame clones only, minus some. This sample has 55,000 to 70,000 clones, with 70% to 80% found just once. Here the sequenced sample was PBMCs, taken from a glioma patient treated with radiotherapy, temozolomide or both. These receptors were collected from a man aged 50 to 59 with glioma.

CDR3 protein: CATSRDLMGQGIHEQYF. The CDR3 bases are TGTGCCACCAGCAGAGATCTAATGGGACAGGGTATCCACGAGCAGTACTTC. V and J are TRBV15 and TRBJ2-7; TRBD1 matches at 9 bases. The V segment lost 0 bases and the J segment 5 bases; nucleotides outside the gene matches: 11. CDR1 is LNHNV and CDR2 is YYDKDF in the germline V gene (reference sequence). The CDR3 totals 17 residues.

This clone showed up just a few times. The chain links TRBV5-1 to TRBJ2-7; TRBD1 might be the D (5 bases). Per germline, CDR1 SGHRS and CDR2 YFSETQ. V lost 4 bases to trimming and J lost 6 bases, with 17 bases between them. This CDR3 spans 14 amino acids. The DNA of the CDR3 is TGCGCCAGCAGCCCCGGAAATGGGGCCACCGAGCAGTACTTC. Its translation is CASSPGNGATEQYF.

The chain employs TRBV7-9 and TRBJ1-4, with D uncertain. The CDR3 has 15 amino acids. The V gene lost 5 bases and the J gene lost 11 bases, with 21 bases spanning the gap. Germline V lookup: CDR1 SEHNR, CDR2 FQNEAQ (reference sequence). The CDR3 DNA follows: TGTGCCAGCAGCCTGGGCGGGTCAATAGCGGCCAAACTGTTTTTT. Amino acids: CASSLGGSIAAKLFF.

The chain has TRBV5-4 and TRBJ2-2; no clear D gene. The length of the CDR3 is 12 residues. Between the trimmed V and J ends, which lost 4 bases and 0 bases, there was a span of 1 base. Looked up from germline, CDR1 is SGHNT and CDR2 is YYREEE (reference sequence). The CDR3 sequence: CASSANTGELFF. CDR3 in DNA: TGTGCCAGCAGCGCGAACACCGGGGAGCTGTTTTTT.

The genes are TRBV6-1 and TRBJ1-1; tentative D call: TRBD1 (5 bases). The CDR3 has 16 residues. V shed 1 base and J shed 2 bases, with 14 bases lying between them. CDR1 MNHNS and CDR2 SASEGT come from the germline V gene. CDR3 sequence: CASSEGGGKFNTEAFF. CDR3 sequence (DNA): TGTGCCAGCAGTGAAGGGGGGGGGAAGTTCAACACTGAAGCTTTCTTT.

The chain recombines TRBV7-6 with TRBJ2-7; TRBD2 agrees at 8 bases. The length of the CDR3 is 14 residues. With 0 bases clipped from V and 6 bases from J, the junction kept 4 bases outside the gene matches. CDR1 is SGHVS, CDR2 FNYEAQ, per germline. The CDR3 DNA is TGTGCCAGCAGCTTAGCGCCGGGGGGGGGCGAGCAGTACTTC. Its protein product is CASSLAPGGGEQYF. The full variable domain, completed using reference TRBV7-6 and TRBJ2-7, is GAGVSQSPRYKVTKRGQDVALRCDPISGHVSLYWYRQALGQGPEFLTYFNYEAQQDKSGLPNDRFSAERPEGSISTLTIQRTEQRDSAMYRCASSLAPGGGEQYFGPGTRLTVT.

The chain joins TRBV20-1 to TRBJ1-2; no clear D gene. Looked up from germline, CDR1 is DFQATT and CDR2 is SNEGSKA (reference sequence). CDR3 length: 10 amino acids. V dropped 3 bases and J dropped 4 bases, with 3 bases sitting between them. The CDR3 region is CSASFYGYTF. The CDR3, as DNA: TGCAGTGCTAGCTTCTATGGCTACACCTTC.

V is TRBV7-8 and J is TRBJ2-7; possible D gene TRBD1, 6 bases. The CDR3 sequence is 14 residues long. The germline V gene encodes CDR1 SGHVS and CDR2 FQNEAQ. V shed 1 base and J shed 3 bases, with 10 bases lying between them. This chain's CDR3 is CASSLEGVDYEQYF. In DNA form, the CDR3 reads TGTGCCAGCAGCTTAGAGGGGGTCGACTACGAGCAGTACTTC.

This clone was counted once. In DNA, the CDR3 is TGTGCCAGCAGCCGGACTAGCGGGGTTGAGACCCAGTACTTC. Translated: CASSRTSGVETQYF. The chain joins TRBV7-2 to TRBJ2-5; TRBD2 matches at 12 bases. The CDR3 consists of 14 residues. Trimming took 5 bases from V and 5 from J; bases not matched to a gene: 3. Looked up from germline, CDR1 is SGHTA and CDR2 is FQGNSA.

V usage is TRBV7-2 and J usage is TRBJ2-3, with 7 nucleotides matching TRBD2. Germline assignment: CDR1 SGHTA and CDR2 FQGNSA. The V gene end was trimmed by 11 bases and the J gene end by 0 bases; junction bases not matched to a gene: 8. The CDR3 totals 14 residues. DNA for the CDR3: TGTGCCTCCAGGTGGCGGGGGAGCACAGATACGCAGTATTTT. It is translated as CASRWRGSTDTQYF.

The chain joins TRBV29-1 to TRBJ1-1; 8 positions agree with TRBD1. Germline CDR1 SQVTM, CDR2 ANQGSEA. V was pared by 5 bases and J by 1 base, with 6 bases of the junction left unmatched. CDR3 length: 14 amino acids. The CDR3 loop reads CSVNPGTGNTEAFF. CDR3 nucleotide sequence: TGCAGCGTTAACCCCGGGACAGGGAACACTGAAGCTTTCTTT.

The gene calls are TRBV5-4 and TRBJ2-2, with D perhaps given as TRBD1 or TRBD2 (5 bases each). CDR3 length equals 15 residues. V was trimmed by 2 bases and J by 4 bases, leaving 12 bases between them. Germline CDR1 is SGHNT and CDR2 is YYREEE (reference sequence). The CDR3 DNA follows: TGTGCCAGCAGCTTCGGGGCTTGGAGCACCGGGGAGCTGTTTTTT. It specifies CASSFGAWSTGELFF.

In its sample, this clone ranks as medium-sized. The chain combines TRBV7-2 with TRBJ2-1, with D tentatively TRBD1 or TRBD2 (5 bases each). From germline, CDR1 is SGHTA and CDR2 FQGNSA. Trimming took 6 bases from V and 4 from J, leaving 16 bases between them. The CDR3 runs 15 residues. The chain's CDR3 is CASSSPGRRYNEQFF. CDR3 nucleotides: TGTGCCAGCAGTTCCCCGGGACGGAGATACAATGAGCAGTTCTTC.

In this sample, this clone turned up once. The V and J genes are TRBV9 and TRBJ1-3, with 8 bases identical to TRBD1. Germline values: CDR1 SGDLS, CDR2 YYNGEE. Trimming at V came to 3 bases and at J to 0 bases, leaving 11 bases not matched to a gene. This CDR3 has 18 amino acids. The CDR3 nucleotides are TGTGCCAGCAGCGCTAGGGGGGACAGGCTTAGCTCTGGAAACACCATATATTTT. It specifies CASSARGDRLSSGNTIYF.

The chain joins TRBV29-1 to TRBJ2-7; TRBD2 is a possible D gene (6 bases). V lost 4 bases and J lost 4, with 11 bases in between. Germline assignment: CDR1 SQVTM and CDR2 ANQGSEA. This CDR3 region has 12 residues. The CDR3 sequence is CSVAGTGYEQYF. The CDR3 DNA sequence: TGCAGCGTTGCTGGGACTGGATACGAGCAGTACTTC.

This chain joins TRBV6-5 and TRBJ2-1; either TRBD1 or TRBD2 may supply D (6 bases each). Trimming pared 8 bases from V and 0 bases from J, leaving 11 bases between. The CDR3 runs to 14 residues. The germline V gene has CDR1 MNHEY and CDR2 SVGAGI. CDR3 residues: CASHGGFSYNEQFF. The CDR3 DNA reads TGTGCCAGCCACGGGGGCTTCTCCTACAATGAGCAGTTCTTC.

The genes are TRBV6-1 and TRBJ2-5; D is ambiguous. Germline CDR1 is MNHNS and CDR2 is SASEGT. This CDR3 spans 13 amino acids. V gave up 4 bases and J gave up 4 bases, with 10 bases separating them. CDR3 sequence: CASSGGLGETQYF. As DNA, the CDR3 is TGTGCCAGCAGTGGGGGTCTGGGAGAGACCCAGTACTTC.

This clone has a handful of counts. As DNA, the CDR3 is TGTGCCAGCAGCCCCACAGGGCTTAACACTGAAGCTTTCTTT. Translating gives CASSPTGLNTEAFF. V usage is TRBV6-6 and J usage is TRBJ1-1; the D gene is possibly TRBD1 (6 bases). Trimming pared 6 bases from V and 2 bases from J, leaving 13 bases between. The CDR3 totals 14 residues. The V gene's germline CDR1 is MNHNY and CDR2 SVGAGI (reference sequence).

A single count supports this clone. The gene calls are TRBV28 and TRBJ1-2; no reliable D call. Germline CDR1 reads MDHEN; CDR2 reads SYDVKM. CDR3 length: 12 residues. Trimming pared 5 bases from V and 3 bases from J, leaving 7 bases between. This chain's CDR3 is CASSPRDYGYTF. CDR3 nucleotides: TGTGCCAGCAGTCCCCGGGACTATGGCTACACCTTC.

This chain links TRBV6-5 with TRBJ2-3, with 9 bases matching TRBD2. The CDR3 is 14 residues long. The junction had 5 bases not matched to a gene; V was cut back by 5 bases and J by 5 bases. Per the germline V gene, CDR1 is MNHEY and CDR2 is SVGAGI. CDR3 nucleotide sequence: TGTGCCAGCAGTCAGGGACTAGCTCAAGATACGCAGTATTTT. Translating gives CASSQGLAQDTQYF.

About this clone: The germline gene is not matched at one end of the junction; a read error may be the cause. The V call is TRBV2, the J call TRBJ2-5, with TRBD1 as a possible D gene (6 bases). Germline values: CDR1 SNHLY, CDR2 FYNNEI. The CDR3 length is 16 residues. For the CDR3, the DNA is TGTGCCGGCAGTATTAGACAGGCCAGAGTCAGGGAGACCCAGTACTTC. This translates into CAGSIRQARVRETQYF.

The chain combines TRBV9 with TRBJ1-1; 9 nucleotides align to TRBD1. CDR1 is SGDLS and CDR2 is YYNGEE in the germline V gene. Unmatched junction bases numbered 7, after V lost 3 bases and J lost 4 bases. The CDR3 is 15 amino acids. CDR3 bases: TGTGCCAGCAGCGCACAGGGGGCGAGTTTCACTGAAGCTTTCTTT. Translating gives CASSAQGASFTEAFF.